The clone carrying this T cell receptor beta chain was seen a few times. The antigen is undetermined. A second about 6 to 12 cycle PCR used barcoded and J-beta primers. TCRdb re-derived calls from the 5' RACE reads in MiXCR, one entry per CDR3 protein. The table lists approximately 730,000 distinct CDR3 sequences, roughly 45% of them singletons. These data are taken from a study of blood T cells in healthy people across ages. Looking at the study overall: When template switching was applied, about one barcoded beta molecule was captured per two T cells.

Points from the study as a whole: The unknown donor CMV status may have confounded expanded clonotype changes. Across the age range, TCR beta diversity per million T cells fell in a roughly linear way. Greater diversity and more naive CD4+ cells were seen in long-lived donors than in aged donors.

Sequencing input: blood. This TCR derives from a woman aged 55-70 years in good health.

CDR3 residues: CASIKPNPEFTNYGYTF. CDR3 DNA sequence: TGTGCCAGCATCAAACCGAACCCGGAGTTTACTAACTATGGCTACACCTTC. The chain combines TRBV7-9 with TRBJ1-2; D not certain. Trimming took 7 bases from V and 0 from J, leaving 21 bases between them. CDR1 SEHNR and CDR2 FQNEAQ come from the germline V gene (reference sequence). The CDR3 sequence is 17 residues long.